The 20 T cell receptor beta chains below all came from one sample that was sequenced in a study of blood T cell repertoires in COVID-19. Some clones are missing from TCRdb's copy, which holds only in-frame ones; the method was immunoSEQ multiplex PCR. The sample has roughly 300,000 clones, about 90% seen once. The sample was PBMCs or T cells enriched from blood (not recorded which). Receptors originate from a woman in her 30s who had recovered from COVID-19.

This clone was counted a few times. This chain links TRBV7-8 with TRBJ1-2, with 7 nucleotides matching TRBD1. V shed 1 base and J 2 bases; nucleotides not matched to a gene: 7. Germline values: CDR1 SGHVS, CDR2 FQNEAQ. The length of the CDR3 is 16 residues. For the CDR3, the DNA is TGTGCCAGCAGCTTAGTAGGGACAGCCCAGAACTATGGCTACACCTTC. Encoded protein: CASSLVGTAQNYGYTF.

The rearrangement uses TRBV2 and TRBJ1-6; 9 bases are shared with TRBD1. The trim removed 6 bases at V and 7 bases at J, leaving 7 bases unmatched. Looked up from germline, CDR1 is SNHLY and CDR2 is FYNNEI. This CDR3 has 15 amino acids. CDR3 sequence (DNA): TGTGCCAGCAGGGCGACAGGGGGACGAAATTCACCCCTCCACTTT. Amino acid sequence: CASRATGGRNSPLHF. Using reference TRBV2 and TRBJ1-6 for the parts outside the CDR3, the full variable domain is EPEVTQTPSHQVTQMGQEVILRCVPISNHLYFYWYRQILGQKVEFLVSFYNNEISEKSEIFDDQFSVERPDGSNFTLKIRSTKLEDSAMYFCASRATGGRNSPLHFGNGTRLTVT.

The chain couples TRBV4-2 to TRBJ1-2; D gene uncertain. Germline V gene data show CDR1 as LGHNA and CDR2 as YNFKEQ. This CDR3 has 15 residues. V was cut by 4 bases and J by 2 bases, with 14 bases left in between. CDR3 loop: CASSLHLAANYGYTF. CDR3 nucleotides: TGTGCCAGCAGCCTCCATCTGGCAGCGAACTATGGCTACACCTTC.

The chain uses TRBV11-3 and TRBJ1-2, with 7 bases matching TRBD1. CDR3 size: 13 residues. Germline trimming cut 5 bases from V and 8 bases from J; bases unmatched to any gene: 8. Germline lookup yields CDR1 SGHNT and CDR2 YENEEA. CDR3 DNA sequence: TGTGCCAGCAGCCAACAGGGGACGGGCGGCTACACCTTC. This encodes CASSQQGTGGYTF.

The chain joins TRBV20-1 to TRBJ1-2, with unresolved D. From germline, CDR1 is DFQATT and CDR2 SNEGSKA (reference sequence). The V gene lost 7 bases and the J gene lost 4 bases, with 7 bases spanning the gap. The CDR3 covers 10 residues. The CDR3 DNA reads TGCAGTGTTTACAGCTATGGCTACACCTTC. Amino acids: CSVYSYGYTF.

The chain carries TRBV6-1 and TRBJ1-5; the match to TRBD1 covers 7 bases. Germline V lookup: CDR1 MNHNS, CDR2 SASEGT. After removal of 4 bases from V and 0 bases from J, the junction contained 9 bases not matched to a gene. This CDR3 has 17 residues. CDR3 coding DNA: TGTGCCAGCAGTGTTTGGGACAGCAAATATAGCAATCAGCCCCAGCATTTT. Amino acids: CASSVWDSKYSNQPQHF.

This chain connects TRBV4-2 to TRBJ1-4; TRBD1 matches 11 bases. The CDR3 loop spans 16 amino acids. V lost 4 bases and J lost 9; bases outside the gene matches: 10. Germline V CDR1 and CDR2: LGHNA, YNFKEQ. The CDR3 loop is CASSLDPGTGGQKLFF. CDR3 DNA: TGTGCCAGCAGCCTTGATCCCGGGACAGGGGGGCAAAAACTGTTTTTT.

J is TRBJ2-7 and V is TRBV27, with a weak D call TRBD1 (5 bases). Trimming took 5 bases from V and 2 from J, leaving 13 bases between them. The CDR3 sequence is 14 residues long. Germline CDR1 is MNHEY and CDR2 is SMNVEV (reference sequence). This CDR3 is CASSPPDSTYEQYF. CDR3 DNA sequence: TGTGCCAGCAGTCCCCCCGACAGCACCTACGAGCAGTACTTC.

The chain recombines TRBV5-4 with TRBJ1-2; D is uncertain. CDR3 length: 15 residues. Looked up from germline, CDR1 is SGHNT and CDR2 is YYREEE (reference sequence). Trimming removed 0 bases from V and 4 bases from J, with 13 bases in between. Written as DNA, the CDR3 is TGTGCCAGCAGCTTGGGAGGGAGGTGGGCCTATGGCTACACCTTC. It translates to CASSLGGRWAYGYTF. The full variable domain, rest sourced from reference TRBV5-4 and TRBJ1-2, is ETGVTQSPTHLIKTRGQQVTLRCSSQSGHNTVSWYQQALGQGPQFIFQYYREEENGRGNFPPRFSGLQFPNYSSELNVNALELDDSALYLCASSLGGRWAYGYTFGSGTRLTVV.

V is TRBV10-3 and J is TRBJ1-2; D call uncertain. The CDR3 has 11 residues. Per germline, CDR1 ENHRY and CDR2 SYGVKD. The germline V and J ends were trimmed by 4 bases and 13 bases, with 13 bases remaining between them. The CDR3 coding sequence is TGTGCCATCAGTGCGGGAAGGGAGTGCACCTTC. It yields the protein CAISAGRECTF.

This chain links TRBV6-5 with TRBJ1-1; tentatively, D is TRBD1 (5 bases). Trimming removed 4 bases at V and 3 bases at J, with 9 bases between. The CDR3 runs 13 residues. The germline V gene encodes CDR1 MNHEY and CDR2 SVGAGI. The chain's CDR3 is CASSSRGDTEAFF. In nucleotides, the CDR3 is TGTGCCAGCAGTTCACGGGGGGACACTGAAGCTTTCTTT.

The V and J genes are TRBV5-5 and TRBJ1-2, with D possibly being TRBD1 (5 bases). Germline loops: CDR1 SGHKS, CDR2 YYEKEE (reference sequence). The CDR3 runs to 12 residues. Trimming removed 3 bases from V and 8 bases from J, with 11 bases in between. The CDR3 here is CASSSRGSGYTF. In DNA form, the CDR3 reads TGTGCCAGCAGCTCAAGGGGAAGCGGCTACACCTTC.

The rearrangement links TRBV19 to TRBJ2-7, with 7 bases fitting TRBD2. The CDR3 has 15 residues. J gave up 0 bases and V 7 bases, and 9 bases lay outside the gene matches. The germline V gene encodes CDR1 LNHDA and CDR2 SQIVND (reference sequence). The DNA of the CDR3 is TGTGCCAGTAATAGGGGCGGGGGAGGCTCCTACGAGCAGTACTTC. Residues: CASNRGGGGSYEQYF. Using reference TRBV19 and TRBJ2-7 for the parts outside the CDR3, the full variable domain is DGGITQSPKYLFRKEGQNVTLSCEQNLNHDAMYWYRQDPGQGLRLIYYSQIVNDFQKGDIAEGYSVSREKKESFPLTVTSAQKNPTAFYLCASNRGGGGSYEQYFGPGTRLTVT.

The J gene is TRBJ1-2, the V gene TRBV25-1; D not certain. The CDR3 consists of 11 residues. CDR1 MGHDK and CDR2 SYGVNS come from the germline V gene. Trimming stripped 4 bases from V and 4 bases from J, with 4 bases between. CDR3 bases: TGTGCCAGCAGTGCGGGCTATGGCTACACCTTC. Amino acid sequence: CASSAGYGYTF.

The chain recombines TRBV6-5 with TRBJ2-7, with D possibly matching TRBD1 (5 bases). V was trimmed by 2 bases and J by 3 bases, leaving 8 bases between them. Germline assignment: CDR1 MNHEY and CDR2 SVGAGI. CDR3 length: 13 amino acids. CDR3 DNA sequence: TGTGCCAGCAGTTACACGCAGGGCTACGAGCAGTACTTC. The encoded protein is CASSYTQGYEQYF.

The chain joins TRBV5-4 to TRBJ1-1, with TRBD1 matching 7 bases. CDR1 and CDR2 from the germline V gene are SGHNT and YYREEE (reference sequence). This CDR3 has 13 amino acids. With 4 bases clipped from V and 1 base from J, the junction kept 1 base outside the gene matches. The DNA of the CDR3 is TGTGCCAGCAGCCGGGACAGGAACACTGAAGCTTTCTTT. Encoded protein: CASSRDRNTEAFF.

The rearrangement uses TRBV7-3 and TRBJ1-2; 10 positions match TRBD1. This CDR3 has 13 residues. The ends lost 3 bases at V and 7 bases at J; junction bases unmatched: 2. Germline loops: CDR1 SGHTA, CDR2 FQGTGA. The CDR3 sequence is CASSLTGGTGYTF. The DNA of the CDR3 is TGTGCCAGCAGCTTGACAGGGGGCACTGGCTACACCTTC. The whole variable domain, filled in from reference TRBV7-3 and TRBJ1-2, reads GAGVSQTPSNKVTEKGKYVELRCDPISGHTALYWYRQSLGQGPEFLIYFQGTGAADDSGLPNDRFFAVRPEGSVSTLKIQRTERGDSAVYLCASSLTGGTGYTFGSGTRLTVV.

The chain recombines TRBV19 with TRBJ2-1; 8 bases agree with TRBD1. Germline V gene sequence: CDR1 LNHDA, CDR2 SQIVND (reference sequence). The CDR3 has 14 residues. V lost 4 bases to trimming and J lost 5 bases; unmatched junction nucleotides: 4. The CDR3 region has the DNA TGTGCCAGTAGTAACAGGGGGGCCCACAATGAGCAGTTCTTC. Translation: CASSNRGAHNEQFF. The complete variable domain, with remaining parts taken from reference TRBV19 and TRBJ2-1, reads DGGITQSPKYLFRKEGQNVTLSCEQNLNHDAMYWYRQDPGQGLRLIYYSQIVNDFQKGDIAEGYSVSREKKESFPLTVTSAQKNPTAFYLCASSNRGAHNEQFFGPGTRLTVL.

The chain combines TRBV9 with TRBJ1-2, with TRBD1 matching over 8 bases. The CDR3 has 16 residues. CDR1 and CDR2 (germline): SGDLS, YYNGEE. The ends lost 0 bases at V and 8 bases at J; junction bases unmatched: 12. CDR3 nucleotides: TGTGCCAGCAGCGTAGTCTCCGGACAGGGTTTGAGGGGCTACACCTTC. It specifies CASSVVSGQGLRGYTF.

This clone was seen a handful of times. The chain carries TRBV5-1 and TRBJ1-2; no clear D. The CDR3 length is 14 residues. V shed 0 bases and J shed 7 bases, with 13 bases lying between them. Germline V CDR1 and CDR2: SGHRS, YFSETQ. The chain's CDR3 is CASSLGRWTSGYTF. CDR3 bases: TGCGCCAGCAGCTTGGGGCGGTGGACTTCTGGCTACACCTTC.